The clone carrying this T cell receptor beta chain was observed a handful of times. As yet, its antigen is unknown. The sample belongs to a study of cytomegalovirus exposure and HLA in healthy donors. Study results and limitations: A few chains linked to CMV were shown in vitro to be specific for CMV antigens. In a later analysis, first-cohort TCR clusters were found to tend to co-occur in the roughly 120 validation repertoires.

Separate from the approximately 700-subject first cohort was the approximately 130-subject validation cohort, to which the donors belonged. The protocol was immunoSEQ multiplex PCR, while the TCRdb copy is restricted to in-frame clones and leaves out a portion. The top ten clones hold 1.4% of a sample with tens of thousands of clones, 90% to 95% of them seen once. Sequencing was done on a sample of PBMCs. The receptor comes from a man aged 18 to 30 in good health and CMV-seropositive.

Written as DNA, the CDR3 is TGTGCCAGCAGCAAGCGTAGCGGGGGGGACGAGCAGTACTTC. This codes for CASSKRSGGDEQYF. The chain couples TRBV21-1 to TRBJ2-7; the table's D call of TRBD2 was not tested on the DNA. TRBV21-1 is given as a pseudogene. The CDR3 sequence is 14 residues long.